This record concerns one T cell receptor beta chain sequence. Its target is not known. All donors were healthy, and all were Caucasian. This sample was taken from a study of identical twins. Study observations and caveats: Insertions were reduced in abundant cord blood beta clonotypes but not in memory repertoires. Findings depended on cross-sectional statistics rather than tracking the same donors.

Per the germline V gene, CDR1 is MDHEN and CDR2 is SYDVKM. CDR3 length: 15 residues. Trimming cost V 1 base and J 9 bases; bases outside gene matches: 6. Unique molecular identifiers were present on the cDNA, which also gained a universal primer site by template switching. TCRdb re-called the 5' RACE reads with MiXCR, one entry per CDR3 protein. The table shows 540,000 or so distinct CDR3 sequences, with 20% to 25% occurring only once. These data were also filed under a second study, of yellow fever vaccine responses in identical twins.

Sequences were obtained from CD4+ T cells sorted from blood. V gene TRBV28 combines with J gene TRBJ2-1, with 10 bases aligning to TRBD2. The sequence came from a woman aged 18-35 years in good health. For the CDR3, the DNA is TGTGCCAGCAGTTTATCGACTAGCGGGTTGGGTGAGCAGTTCTTC. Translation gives CASSLSTSGLGEQFF.